This T cell receptor beta chain was captured by sequencing in a study of post-analysis software for immune sequencing data (dated by TCRdb to 2015 to 2017). Regarding the study in general: Recorded disease courses included relapsing-remitting, secondary progressive and progressive-relapsing multiple sclerosis, with some patients lacking subtype annotation. Patient repertoires were compared against about a dozen previously published healthy control repertoires from donors aged roughly 6 to 28 years. A subset of samples was prepared in parallel using single-end sample barcoding, then pooled and co-amplified after Illumina adapter ligation. The investigation overall reported the following: Roughly 5 TRBV segments, including TRBV5-6, TRBV5-1 and TRBV20-1, were significantly more frequent in patients than controls. When samples were clustered directly using the F measure, samples prepared in the same batch co-clustered strongly, which prompted a batch-effect correction. The multiple sclerosis patient group was slightly younger than the control group. Multiple sclerosis patients had significantly lower normalized Chao1 diversity than controls, a result that suggests substantial peripheral T-cell clonal expansion.

To demonstrate the VDJtools post-analysis software, TCR beta repertoires were profiled from the peripheral blood of 10 to 15 young patients with multiple sclerosis. The patients with multiple sclerosis were children and adolescents between about 6 and 16 years of age. Library construction relied on PCR. Sequencing was performed on an Illumina HiSeq 2500. To reduce PCR and sequencing biases, unique molecular identifiers were built into the TCR beta cDNA libraries. Every 1 to 10 million input T cells yielded approximately 500,000 cDNA molecules, meaning each molecule approximated one T cell. The patient libraries were prepared and sequenced using the same protocol as the earlier healthy control dataset. Samples belonging to the same batch were prepared together, multiplexed and sequenced on a shared HiSeq lane. As for the original processing: Raw barcoded reads were processed with MIGEC, and single-read molecular identifier groups were discarded before consensus assembly and CDR3 extraction. VDJtools was used for post-analysis of the clonotype tables, and diversity was normalized by down-sampling every dataset to the size of the smallest sample. Repertoire overlap clustering matched CDR3 amino acid but not nucleotide sequences to correct batch-related cross-sample contamination. The public reads were run again by TCRdb, first through fastp at Q25 and then through MiXCR, and only productive beta chains were kept. Each CDR3 protein appears once, grouped with its most common genes and DNA. TCRdb assigned the V and J calls; the authors' analysis was not used. The sample table contains about 500,000 distinct CDR3 sequences; only one count was recorded for less than 45% of them. Around 10% of the sample lies in the top ten.

CDR1 and CDR2 are drawn from the germline V gene: SGHDT, YYEEEE. V and J are truncated by 2 bases and 5 bases respectively, leaving an intervening sequence of 10 bases. From cysteine to phenylalanine, the CDR3 is 13 amino acids long. Here the CDR3 DNA is all that survives: 39 bases in frame from base 1. In its sample, this clonotype was seen a few times. Which antigen it targets is not known. No base qualities exist here, and no much larger clone lies one base off it. What was sequenced was blood. The TCR comes from a girl between 5 and 17 years old with multiple sclerosis. Rearrangement joined TRBV5-6 to TRBJ2-5; the D segment cannot be called with confidence. The CDR3 here reads CASSLGRFETQYF. The nucleotide sequence is TGTGCCAGCAGCTTAGGCAGGTTCGAGACCCAGTACTTC.